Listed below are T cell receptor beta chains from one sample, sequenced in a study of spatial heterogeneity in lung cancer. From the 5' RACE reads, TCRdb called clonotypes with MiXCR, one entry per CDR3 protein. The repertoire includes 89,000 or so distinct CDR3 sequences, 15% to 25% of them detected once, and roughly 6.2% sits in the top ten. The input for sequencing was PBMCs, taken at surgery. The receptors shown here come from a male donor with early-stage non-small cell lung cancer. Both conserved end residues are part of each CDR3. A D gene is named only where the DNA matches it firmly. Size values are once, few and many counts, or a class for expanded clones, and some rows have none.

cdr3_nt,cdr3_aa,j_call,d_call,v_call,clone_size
TGTGCCAGCAGCCTAAGGGCGAGGGCCGTGGCAACCGGGGAGCTGTTTTTT,CASSLRARAVATGELFF,TRBJ2-2,NA,TRBV7-2,NA
TGTGCCAGCAGCCCCGACCTACCCCGCCGGAACACTGAAGCTTTCTTT,CASSPDLPRRNTEAFF,TRBJ1-1,NA,TRBV6-5,NA
TGTGCCAGCAGCCCCCAGGAGGGAAGAAACTCACCCCTCCACTTT,CASSPQEGRNSPLHF,TRBJ1-6,NA,TRBV4-2,NA
TGTGCCAGCAGCCACCGACAGGGTTACTACGAGCAGTACTTC,CASSHRQGYYEQYF,TRBJ2-7,TRBD1,TRBV11-1,NA
TGTGCCAGCGGACTCGGGACCACAAGGCCCCAGCATTTT,CASGLGTTRPQHF,TRBJ1-5,NA,TRBV28,NA
TGTGCCAGCAGTTTGTGGCAGGGACCCTACGAGCAGTACTTC,CASSLWQGPYEQYF,TRBJ2-7,NA,TRBV27,many
TGTGCCAGCAGCGTATCTTGGGACCCTCAATCCTACGAGCAGTACTTC,CASSVSWDPQSYEQYF,TRBJ2-7,NA,TRBV7-2,many
TGTGCCAGTAGTACCGGGACAGGGATACGGACTGAAGCTTTCTTT,CASSTGTGIRTEAFF,TRBJ1-1,TRBD1,TRBV19,NA
TGTGCCAGCAGCCCTGATATCGACTACAATGAGCAGTTCTTC,CASSPDIDYNEQFF,TRBJ2-1,NA,TRBV9,many
TGTGCCAGCAGCTGGGGTTCGGGGGATTACAATGAGCAGTTCTTC,CASSWGSGDYNEQFF,TRBJ2-1,NA,TRBV11-3,NA
TGTGCCAGCAGCCAAGGGACGGTCTCCTACAATGAGCAGTTCTTC,CASSQGTVSYNEQFF,TRBJ2-1,NA,TRBV3-1,NA
TGCAGTGCTCACCGACAAGTCCAAGAGACCCAGTACTTC,CSAHRQVQETQYF,TRBJ2-5,NA,TRBV20-1,NA
TGTGCCAGCAGCCAAGAGAGCGGGGGGGCCACCGGGGAGCTGTTTTTT,CASSQESGGATGELFF,TRBJ2-2,TRBD2,TRBV4-2,NA
TGCAGTGCTTTCCGGGAACTGCAGAGCTCCTACGAGCAGTACTTC,CSAFRELQSSYEQYF,TRBJ2-7,NA,TRBV20-1,NA
TGTGCCAGCAGCTTAGTACGGACCGCTGAAGCTTTCTTT,CASSLVRTAEAFF,TRBJ1-1,NA,TRBV7-8,few
TGTGCCAGCAGCCAAGATGGCGCACAGGGGGTACGGACCCAGTACTTC,CASSQDGAQGVRTQYF,TRBJ2-5,TRBD1,TRBV3-1,NA
TGTGCCAGCAGCTTAGAGAGTAGCGCTGGTCGGAGCTCCTACGAGCAGTACTTC,CASSLESSAGRSSYEQYF,TRBJ2-7,NA,TRBV7-9,NA
TGTGCCAGTAGCATGACAAATAGCAATCAGCCCCAGCATTTT,CASSMTNSNQPQHF,TRBJ1-5,NA,TRBV19,many
TGTGCCACCAGTGACTGGACTAGCGGGTTAGATACGCAGTATTTT,CATSDWTSGLDTQYF,TRBJ2-3,TRBD2,TRBV24-1,NA
TGTGCCAGCAGTGGGACAGGGCCCTACGAGCAGTACTTC,CASSGTGPYEQYF,TRBJ2-7,TRBD1,TRBV27,NA
TGTGCCAGCAGTTTAGCGCTTGACTCGGCCCTCCACTTT,CASSLALDSALHF,TRBJ1-6,NA,TRBV12-3/TRBV12-4,NA
TGTGCCAGCAGTTTCATGAAGGAGACCCAGTACTTC,CASSFMKETQYF,TRBJ2-5,NA,TRBV12-3/TRBV12-4,many
TGTGCCACCAGTGACGGTGGGCAAGAGACCCAGTACTTC,CATSDGGQETQYF,TRBJ2-5,NA,TRBV24-1,many
TGCGCCAGTAGTCGGGGGACGAACACCGGGGAGCTGTTTTTT,CASSRGTNTGELFF,TRBJ2-2,NA,TRBV5-1,NA
TGTGCCAGCAGTTTTGCTGGCGGAACAAACACTGAAGCTTTCTTT,CASSFAGGTNTEAFF,TRBJ1-1,NA,TRBV28,many
TGTGCCAGCAGCTCGGACAGGGCGGGGACCTACGAGCAGTACTTC,CASSSDRAGTYEQYF,TRBJ2-7,TRBD1,TRBV7-9,few
TGTGCCAGCAGTTACTCGAGGAGCGGGGGGACCTACAATGAGCAGTTCTTC,CASSYSRSGGTYNEQFF,TRBJ2-1,TRBD2,TRBV6-2/TRBV6-3,few
TGTGCCAGTAGTTCCCCCCGGGGAGCGGGGGCTAGCACAGATACGCAGTATTTT,CASSSPRGAGASTDTQYF,TRBJ2-3,TRBD2,TRBV19,few
TGCAGTGCTAGGAGGGAAAACATTCAGTACTTC,CSARRENIQYF,TRBJ2-4,NA,TRBV20-1,few
TGCAGTGCTAGCCCCGGGACTGATCAAGAGACCCAGTACTTC,CSASPGTDQETQYF,TRBJ2-5,NA,TRBV20-1,NA
TGCGCCAGCCACCCGGGACTAGCGGTTCACAATGAGCAGTTCTTC,CASHPGLAVHNEQFF,TRBJ2-1,TRBD2,TRBV5-1,NA
TGTGCCACCAGTCGAAGCTCTGGGGCCAACGTCCTGACTTTC,CATSRSSGANVLTF,TRBJ2-6,NA,TRBV24-1,few
TGCAGTGCACCCACTAGCGGTGCCTCCTACGAGCAGTACTTC,CSAPTSGASYEQYF,TRBJ2-7,TRBD2,TRBV20-1,few
TGTGCCAGCAGCCAAGAGGCGACAGGAACAGATACGCAGTATTTT,CASSQEATGTDTQYF,TRBJ2-3,NA,TRBV3-1,NA
TGTGCCAGCAGCCCCTTTACAGGGTTAGGGCAAGAGACCCAGTACTTC,CASSPFTGLGQETQYF,TRBJ2-5,NA,TRBV4-2,few
TGTGCCAGCAGCCCCAGAATGAGTAGAAAAGACACCGGGGAGCTGTTTTTT,CASSPRMSRKDTGELFF,TRBJ2-2,NA,TRBV5-6,few
TGTGCCAGCAGCCACGATGGGGGGGAAAATCAGCCCCAGCATTTT,CASSHDGGENQPQHF,TRBJ1-5,NA,TRBV7-2,few
TGCGCCAGCAGCCCCCGGGTAGCGGGAACCTCCAATGAGCAGTTCTTC,CASSPRVAGTSNEQFF,TRBJ2-1,TRBD2,TRBV5-1,NA
TGTGCCAGCAGGCCTTTTAGCGGGGCCACAGATACGCAGTATTTT,CASRPFSGATDTQYF,TRBJ2-3,TRBD2,TRBV27,once
TGTGCCAGCAGTTTCCGGAACACCGGGGAGCTGTTTTTT,CASSFRNTGELFF,TRBJ2-2,NA,TRBV28,few
TGTGCCAGCAGCTTAGTTTCGGCTTTTACTGACGGGAGCGAGTACTTC,CASSLVSAFTDGSEYF,TRBJ2-7,NA,TRBV7-9,few
TGTGCCAGCAGCTTGACTGTGGGCTACGAGCAGTACTTC,CASSLTVGYEQYF,TRBJ2-7,NA,TRBV5-6,NA
TGTGCCAGCAGCCCCCTTGTACAAGAGACCCAGTACTTC,CASSPLVQETQYF,TRBJ2-5,NA,TRBV3-1,few
TGTGCCAGCAGCGGACTAGCGGGGGGAAGGATGGAGACCCAGTACTTC,CASSGLAGGRMETQYF,TRBJ2-5,TRBD2,TRBV7-8,NA
TGTGCCTCAAGAGCCCCGGGGAGCACAGATACGCAGTATTTT,CASRAPGSTDTQYF,TRBJ2-3,NA,TRBV2,few
TGTGCCAGCTCACAGACAGTGAACACTGAAGCTTTCTTT,CASSQTVNTEAFF,TRBJ1-1,NA,TRBV18,many
TGTGCCAGCAGGGAAGGGACAGGGGGCAATCAGCCCCAGCATTTT,CASREGTGGNQPQHF,TRBJ1-5,TRBD1,TRBV2,few
TGCAGTGCTACCTGGCGGGGTATGAACACTGAAGCTTTCTTT,CSATWRGMNTEAFF,TRBJ1-1,NA,TRBV20-1,NA
TGCGCCAGCAGTGTCAGGGATTCTTACAATGAGCAGTTCTTC,CASSVRDSYNEQFF,TRBJ2-1,NA,TRBV5-1,few
TGCAGTGCTAGAGATCTACTAGCGGGGGCCTACGAGCAGTACTTC,CSARDLLAGAYEQYF,TRBJ2-7,TRBD2,TRBV20-1,NA
TGTGCCAGCAGTTCCACTGTCCAGCGGGATTACGAGCAGTACTTC,CASSSTVQRDYEQYF,TRBJ2-7,TRBD2,TRBV27,NA